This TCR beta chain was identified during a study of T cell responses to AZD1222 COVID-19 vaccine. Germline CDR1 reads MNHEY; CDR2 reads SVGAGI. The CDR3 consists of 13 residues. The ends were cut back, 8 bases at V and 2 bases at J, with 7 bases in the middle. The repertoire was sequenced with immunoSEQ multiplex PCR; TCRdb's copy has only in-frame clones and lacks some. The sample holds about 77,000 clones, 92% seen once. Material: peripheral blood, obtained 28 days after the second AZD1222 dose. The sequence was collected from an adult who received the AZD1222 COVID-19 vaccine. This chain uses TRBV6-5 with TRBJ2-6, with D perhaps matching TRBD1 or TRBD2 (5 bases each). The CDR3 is CASGDPGANVLTF. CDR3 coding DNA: TGTGCCAGCGGGGACCCTGGGGCCAACGTCCTGACTTTC.